The 11 T cell receptor beta chains below were found in one sample sequenced in a study of blood T cell repertoires in COVID-19. Using immunoSEQ multiplex PCR, the repertoire was profiled, and TCRdb retains in-frame clones only, with some absent. The data hold 200,000 to 300,000 clones, with 88% observed a single time. The sequenced sample consisted of peripheral blood. The origin of the receptors is a woman under 40 with acute or convalescent COVID-19.

The chain employs TRBV9 and TRBJ1-4, with D perhaps TRBD1 (5 bases). Germline values: CDR1 SGDLS, CDR2 YYNGEE. Between the trimmed V and J ends, which lost 3 bases and 0 bases, there was a span of 9 bases. The CDR3 sequence is 15 residues long. The DNA of the CDR3 is TGTGCCAGCAGCGCTCAGGGTGCAACTAATGAAAAACTGTTTTTT. Its protein is CASSAQGATNEKLFF.

This chain joins TRBV14 and TRBJ1-2, with TRBD1 matching 7 bases. This CDR3 region has 15 residues. The germline V gene has CDR1 SGHDN and CDR2 FVKESK. V trimming: 3 bases; J trimming: 4 bases; junction bases outside the gene matches: 8. Here the CDR3 DNA reads TGTGCCAGCAGCCAGAACAGGGGTCTTGGCTATGGCTACACCTTC. Its protein is CASSQNRGLGYGYTF.

The chain recombines TRBV15 with TRBJ2-7, with 10 bases aligning to TRBD1. Germline V gene sequence: CDR1 LNHNV, CDR2 YYDKDF (reference sequence). The CDR3 covers 15 residues. With V trimmed by 5 bases and J by 5 bases, 9 bases remained unmatched. This CDR3 is CATSSTGTGAHEQYF. Here the CDR3 DNA reads TGTGCCACCAGCTCGACCGGGACAGGGGCCCACGAGCAGTACTTC.

V gene TRBV2 combines with J gene TRBJ2-7; D is ambiguous. Trimming removed 6 bases from V and 6 bases from J, with 6 bases in between. Germline V CDR1 and CDR2: SNHLY, FYNNEI. This CDR3 is built from 10 residues. The CDR3 sequence: CASSPSEQYF. DNA of the CDR3: TGTGCCAGCAGCCCCAGCGAGCAGTACTTC.

This chain links TRBV29-1 with TRBJ2-1, with 8 bases aligning to TRBD2. Germline CDR1 reads SQVTM; CDR2 reads ANQGSEA. V gave up 7 bases and J gave up 1 base; unmatched junction bases: 6. The CDR3 consists of 14 residues. The chain's CDR3 is CSEISGSSYNEQFF. The CDR3 nucleotides are TGCAGCGAGATAAGCGGGAGTTCCTACAATGAGCAGTTCTTC.

V usage is TRBV27 and J usage is TRBJ2-3; tentative D call: TRBD1 (7 bases). The CDR3 has 24 residues. Germline CDR1 reads MNHEY; CDR2 reads SMNVEV (reference sequence). V lost 3 bases and J 3 bases, leaving 40 bases between the germline ends. CDR3 in amino acids: CASSFLGTVVSAGPGSAATDTQYF. The CDR3 DNA reads TGTGCCAGCAGTTTTTTGGGGACAGTGGTCAGCGCGGGGCCGGGTTCCGCTGCAACAGATACGCAGTATTTT.

The V gene is TRBV5-1, the J gene TRBJ2-2, with 13 bases fitting TRBD2. Trimming at V came to 4 bases and at J to 2 bases, leaving 8 bases not matched to a gene. This CDR3 is 18 amino acids long. CDR1 is SGHRS and CDR2 is YFSETQ in the germline V gene. CDR3 sequence (DNA): TGCGCCAGCAGCACGGGACTAGCGGGGACCAGAAACACCGGGGAGCTGTTTTTT. Translated, it gives CASSTGLAGTRNTGELFF.

This clone was detected once. This chain uses TRBV4-3 with TRBJ1-6; D might be TRBD1 (6 bases). Germline V gives CDR1 LGHNA, CDR2 YSLEER. The CDR3 totals 16 residues. Trimming took 0 bases from V and 7 from J, leaving 13 bases between them. The CDR3 DNA is TGCGCCAGCAGCCAAGATTCGGTCAGGGGAAATTCACCCCTCCACTTT. Protein product: CASSQDSVRGNSPLHF.

The J gene is TRBJ2-1, the V gene TRBV4-2, with D maybe TRBD2 (6 bases). V shed 1 base and J shed 12 bases, with 13 bases lying between them. Looked up from germline, CDR1 is LGHNA and CDR2 is YNFKEQ. This CDR3 comprises 13 residues. This CDR3 is CASSQARLERQFF. The DNA of the CDR3 is TGTGCCAGCAGCCAAGCCCGACTAGAAAGGCAGTTCTTC.

The V and J genes are TRBV2 and TRBJ2-7, with 7 bases identical to TRBD1. Trimming took 9 bases from V and 5 from J; bases not matched to a gene: 7. The CDR3 runs to 12 residues. Germline CDR1 SNHLY, CDR2 FYNNEI. CDR3 bases: TGTGCCAGTTGGACAGGCCCCAACGAGCAGTACTTC. Residues: CASWTGPNEQYF.

The chain is built from TRBV24-1 and TRBJ1-2; D is possibly TRBD1 (5 bases). Germline V CDR1 and CDR2: KGHDR, SFDVKD. Trimming left V 4 bases short and J 4 bases short, with 12 bases between. The CDR3 is 14 amino acids. Here the CDR3 reads CATSETGSSYGYTF. As DNA, the CDR3 is TGTGCCACCAGTGAAACAGGCTCTTCCTATGGCTACACCTTC.